These T cell receptor beta chains were read from a single sample in a study of blood T cell repertoires in COVID-19. Some clones are missing from TCRdb's copy, which holds only in-frame ones; the method was immunoSEQ multiplex PCR. The sample has some 210,000 clones, 70% to 90% seen once; the top ten hold nearly 9.5%. Material: PBMCs or T cells enriched from blood (not recorded which). All receptors derive from a man aged 35 to 55 who had recovered from COVID-19. The CDR3 runs from the conserved cysteine through the conserved F or W. The D gene is left open where the match is weak. Some rows mark clone size as missing; the rest say once, few, many or name a class of expanded clone.

>TRBJ2-7|TRBV6-5|NA|NA
TGTGCCAGCAGCCTTAGCTCCTACGAGCAGTACTTC
CASSLSSYEQYF
>TRBJ2-4|TRBV20-1|NA|NA
TGCAGTGCTACAGCAGCCGGGAGTCAGTACTTC
CSATAAGSQYF
>TRBJ2-2|TRBV7-2|TRBD1|NA
TGTGCCAGCAGGTCACAGGGGTCCGGGGAGCTGTTTTTT
CASRSQGSGELFF
>TRBJ1-4|TRBV6-4|TRBD1|NA
TGTGCCAGCAGAAAAGACTCGGGACAGGCGGCCGAAAAACTGTTTTTT
CASRKDSGQAAEKLFF
>TRBJ2-3|TRBV24-1|TRBD1|NA
TGTGCCACCAGTGACAAGGACAGGAGAACAGATACGCAGTATTTT
CATSDKDRRTDTQYF
>TRBJ1-2|TRBV7-9|TRBD1|once
TGTGCCAGCAGCCCTTTGGACAGGGAGTGGCGTGGCTACACCTTC
CASSPLDREWRGYTF
>TRBJ1-2|TRBV7-8|NA|NA
TGTGCCAGCAGCTTACACACTAACTATGGCTACACCTTC
CASSLHTNYGYTF
>TRBJ1-2|TRBV5-1|TRBD1|NA
TGCGCCAGCAGCTTGGCCGGTGGGACAGTCTATGGCTACACCTTC
CASSLAGGTVYGYTF
>TRBJ2-2|TRBV6-5|TRBD1|NA
TGTGCCAGCAGGGGGACAGGGGACACCGGGGAGCTGTTTTTT
CASRGTGDTGELFF
>TRBJ2-7|TRBV5-4|NA|NA
TGTGCCAGCAGCTTGGCTTGGGGGGGCAATTACGAGCAGTACTTC
CASSLAWGGNYEQYF
>TRBJ2-3|TRBV3-1/TRBV3-2|TRBD2|many
TGTGCCAGCAGCCCCCAAGGACTAGCGGGAGTGCCAGATACGCAGTATTTT
CASSPQGLAGVPDTQYF
>TRBJ1-1|TRBV6-5|NA|few
TGTGCCAGCAGCCACCGGACAGCTTACACTGAAGCTTTCTTT
CASSHRTAYTEAFF
>TRBJ2-3|TRBV3-1/TRBV3-2|TRBD1|NA
TGTGCCAGCAGAAGAACAGGGGCAGATACGCAGTATTTT
CASRRTGADTQYF
>TRBJ1-2|TRBV24-1|NA|NA
TGTGCCACCAGTTGGGCCCCTAACTATGGCTACACCTTC
CATSWAPNYGYTF
>TRBJ2-3|TRBV7-2|NA|NA
TGTGCCAGCAGCTTAAGCGAGGGGGTCCTCCGCACAGATACGCAGTATTTT
CASSLSEGVLRTDTQYF
>TRBJ2-5|TRBV11-2|NA|NA
TGTGCCAGCAGCTTAGTGGTCGGGTTCGAGACCCAGTACTTC
CASSLVVGFETQYF
>TRBJ1-6|TRBV7-9|TRBD1|NA
TGTGCCAGCAGCTGGGACAGAATCTATAATTCACCCCTCCACTTT
CASSWDRIYNSPLHF
>TRBJ1-2|TRBV11-2|TRBD1|NA
TGTGCCAGCAGCTTGTTAGATCCGGGACAGGGTTTCTACACCTTC
CASSLLDPGQGFYTF
>TRBJ1-2|TRBV3-1/TRBV3-2|TRBD1|NA
TGTGCCAGCAGCCTACGGACAGGGGCCGGCTACACCTTC
CASSLRTGAGYTF
>TRBJ1-2|TRBV11-2|NA|NA
TGTGCCAGCAGCTTAGCCGGGGTTGGCTACACCTTC
CASSLAGVGYTF
>TRBJ2-1|TRBV3-1/TRBV3-2|TRBD2|NA
TGTGCCAGCAGCCAAGGGAGCGGGACTAGCGGGATGTTTGGTGAGCAGTTCTTC
CASSQGSGTSGMFGEQFF
>TRBJ2-2|TRBV5-1|NA|NA
TGCGCCAGCAGCCCAGAGGGAGGCCACACCGGGGAGCTGTTTTTT
CASSPEGGHTGELFF
>TRBJ1-1|TRBV5-6|NA|NA
TGTGCCAGCAGCGACACATCCCTCACTGAAGCTTTCTTT
CASSDTSLTEAFF
>TRBJ2-7|TRBV12-3/TRBV12-4|NA|NA
TGTGCCAGCAGTTTGCAGGGCTACGAGCAGTACTTC
CASSLQGYEQYF
>TRBJ1-1|TRBV18|NA|NA
TGTGCCAGCTCAGGCGATACAGGGAACACTGAAGCTTTCTTT
CASSGDTGNTEAFF
>TRBJ2-7|TRBV3-1/TRBV3-2|TRBD2|NA
TGTGCCAGCAGCCAGTCGTTAGCGGGAGTAGGTCCCGTTGTCGGGCAGTACTTC
CASSQSLAGVGPVVGQYF
>TRBJ2-5|TRBV29-1|NA|NA
TGCAGCGTTCGTAGCGGCCAAGAGACCCAGTACTTC
CSVRSGQETQYF
>TRBJ1-4|TRBV7-9|TRBD1|NA
TGTGCCAGCAGCTTAAATCAGGGGGCTAATGAAAAACTGTTTTTT
CASSLNQGANEKLFF
>TRBJ2-2|TRBV12-5|TRBD1|NA
TGTGCTAGTGGACAAGGGACAGGGAGAGGTGGCGGGAGCGGTACCGGGGAGCTGTTTTTT
CASGQGTGRGGGSGTGELFF
>TRBJ1-4|TRBV15|TRBD1|NA
TGTGCCACCAGCAAAACAGGGGGCAATGAAAAACTGTTTTTT
CATSKTGGNEKLFF
>TRBJ2-2|TRBV5-1|NA|NA
TGCGCCAGCAGCTTGGCGCTTAGCGGAGACAACACCGGGGAGCTGTTTTTT
CASSLALSGDNTGELFF
>TRBJ2-7|TRBV9|TRBD2|NA
TGTGCCAGCAGCGTAGATGGCGGGAGCGCGTACGAGCAGTACTTC
CASSVDGGSAYEQYF
>TRBJ2-1|TRBV30|TRBD2|once
TGTGCCTGTTCCCAGGGGTCGAGGGGTAGCGGGAGCTCCTACAATGAGCAGTTCTTC
CACSQGSRGSGSSYNEQFF
>TRBJ1-6|TRBV6-5|NA|few
TGTGCCAGCAGGGACAGATTTAATTCACCCCTCCACTTT
CASRDRFNSPLHF
>TRBJ2-7|TRBV4-1|NA|NA
TGCGCCAGCAGCCCACGGGGACAAATCTACGAGCAGTACTTC
CASSPRGQIYEQYF
>TRBJ2-7|TRBV7-8|TRBD2|many
TGTGCCAGCAGCTTGACTAGCGGGAGTTACGAGCAGTACTTC
CASSLTSGSYEQYF
>TRBJ2-3|TRBV10-3|NA|NA
TGTGCCATCAGTGTCGGCGGGAGCACAGATACGCAGTATTTT
CAISVGGSTDTQYF
>TRBJ1-2|TRBV19|NA|NA
TGTGCCAGTACCCCGCCAGGGGAGAACTATGGCTACACCTTC
CASTPPGENYGYTF
>TRBJ2-3|TRBV7-6|NA|NA
TGTGCCAGCAGCTTACGTACCTGGCTAGATACGCAGTATTTT
CASSLRTWLDTQYF
>TRBJ2-7|TRBV27|NA|NA
TGTGCCAGCAGTGCCTTCCGGGACTTGCCCGAGCAGTACTTC
CASSAFRDLPEQYF
>TRBJ1-5|TRBV15|NA|once
TGTGCCACCAGCAGTCGGGGGAGCAATCAGCCCCAGCATTTT
CATSSRGSNQPQHF
>TRBJ2-5|TRBV5-8|TRBD1|NA
TGTGCCAGCAGCTCACAGGGGGCATTCCAAGAGACCCAGTACTTC
CASSSQGAFQETQYF
>TRBJ1-1|TRBV5-4|NA|NA
TGTGCCAGCAGCTCCCGACTCAAAAACACTGAAGCTTTCTTT
CASSSRLKNTEAFF
>TRBJ1-1|TRBV5-1|TRBD1|NA
TGCGCCAGCAGCCGCGGGACAGGGGAGAACACTGAAGCTTTCTTT
CASSRGTGENTEAFF
>TRBJ1-1|TRBV3-1/TRBV3-2|NA|NA
TGTGCCAGCAGCCAAGATGTCGGGAGGAACACTGAAGCTTTCTTT
CASSQDVGRNTEAFF
>TRBJ2-7|TRBV7-2|TRBD1|NA
TGTGCCAGCAGCTTAAGGGCAGGGGGCGCAGTTTACGAGCAGTACTTC
CASSLRAGGAVYEQYF
>TRBJ1-2|TRBV5-5|TRBD1|NA
TGTGCCAGCAGCTCCAGGACAGGGCAGAACTATGGCTACACCTTC
CASSSRTGQNYGYTF
>TRBJ1-6|TRBV5-1|TRBD1|NA
TGCGCCAGCAGCTGGGATGGACAGGGAAATTCACCCCTCCACTTT
CASSWDGQGNSPLHF
>TRBJ2-5|TRBV15|TRBD2|many
TGTGCCACCAGCAGAGATCCGGGGACTAGGAAGACCCAGTACTTC
CATSRDPGTRKTQYF
>TRBJ2-1|TRBV9|TRBD1|NA
TGTGCCAGCAGCGCTTCCGGGACAGGGGGAAGGCGGTTCTTC
CASSASGTGGRRFF
>TRBJ2-1|TRBV5-1|TRBD2|NA
TGCGCCAGCAGCTTGGTCGGGACTAGCGGGAGTAGGTCCTACAATGAGCAGTTCTTC
CASSLVGTSGSRSYNEQFF
>TRBJ1-2|TRBV4-1|NA|once
TGCGCCAGCAGCCAGAATTGGGCCGGACAGTCTTATGGCTACACCTTC
CASSQNWAGQSYGYTF
>TRBJ1-1|TRBV19|NA|NA
TGTGCCAGTAATCAAGGGGGAAGCGGCACTGAAGCTTTCTTT
CASNQGGSGTEAFF
>TRBJ2-1|TRBV10-2|TRBD2|few
TGCGCCAGCAGTGTAGCGGGAGCGGGCTCCTACAATGAGCAGTTCTTC
CASSVAGAGSYNEQFF
>TRBJ1-1|TRBV27|NA|NA
TGTGCCAGCAGGGGGAGAACAGGGTACCACACTGAAGCTTTCTTT
CASRGRTGYHTEAFF
>TRBJ1-1|TRBV19|NA|NA
TGTGCCACCACGCCACAGGGGAACACTGAAGCTTTCTTT
CATTPQGNTEAFF
>TRBJ2-1|TRBV9|NA|once
TGTGCCAGCAGCGTAGGTCAGGGGGGAGATACCTCCTACAATGAGCAGTTCTTC
CASSVGQGGDTSYNEQFF
>TRBJ1-1|TRBV3-1/TRBV3-2|NA|NA
TGTGCCAGCAGCCCAGGGGTCCTAAGTACTGAAGCTTTCTTT
CASSPGVLSTEAFF